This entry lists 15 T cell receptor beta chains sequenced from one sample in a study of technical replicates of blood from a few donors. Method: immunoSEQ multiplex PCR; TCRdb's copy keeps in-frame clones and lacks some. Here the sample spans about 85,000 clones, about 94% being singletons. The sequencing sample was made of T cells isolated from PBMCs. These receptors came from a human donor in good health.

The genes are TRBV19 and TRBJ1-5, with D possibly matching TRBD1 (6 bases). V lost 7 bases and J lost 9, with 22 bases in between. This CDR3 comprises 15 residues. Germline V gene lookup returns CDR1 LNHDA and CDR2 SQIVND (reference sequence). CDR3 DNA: TGTGCCAGTAAGGCGGTAGTGGGGGCCGGGCGGCCCCAGCATTTT. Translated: CASKAVVGAGRPQHF.

The CDR3 loop reads CASSSRGAGAGYGYTF. As DNA, the CDR3 is TGTGCCAGCAGCTCTAGGGGAGCGGGAGCTGGCTATGGCTACACCTTC. V is TRBV7-9 and J is TRBJ1-2, with D tentatively TRBD1 (5 bases). In germline, CDR1 is SEHNR, CDR2 FQNEAQ (reference sequence). The V gene lost 4 bases and the J gene lost 4 bases, with 19 bases spanning the gap. This CDR3 has 16 residues.

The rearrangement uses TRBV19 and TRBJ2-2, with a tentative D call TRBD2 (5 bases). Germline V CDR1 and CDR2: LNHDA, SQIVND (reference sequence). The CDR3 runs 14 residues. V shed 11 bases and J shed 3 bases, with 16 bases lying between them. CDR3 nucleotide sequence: TGTGCCGGGAGAGAAGGTAGCGACACCGGGGAGCTGTTTTTT. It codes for CAGREGSDTGELFF.

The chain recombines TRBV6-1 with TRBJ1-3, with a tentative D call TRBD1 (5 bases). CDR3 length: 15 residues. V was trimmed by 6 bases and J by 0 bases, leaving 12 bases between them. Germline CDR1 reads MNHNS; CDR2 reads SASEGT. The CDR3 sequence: CASRKEGNSGNTIYF. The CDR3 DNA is TGTGCCAGCAGGAAGGAGGGGAACTCTGGAAACACCATATATTTT.

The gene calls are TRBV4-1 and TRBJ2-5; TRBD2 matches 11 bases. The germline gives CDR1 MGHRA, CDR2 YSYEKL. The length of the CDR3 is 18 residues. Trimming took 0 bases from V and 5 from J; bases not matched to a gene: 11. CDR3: CASSQEAFSGRVGETQYF. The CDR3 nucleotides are TGCGCCAGCAGCCAAGAAGCCTTTAGCGGGAGGGTAGGGGAGACCCAGTACTTC.

This CDR3 reads CASTPTSGGKQTWGETQYF. In DNA, the CDR3 is TGCGCCAGCACCCCGACTAGCGGGGGGAAGCAGACGTGGGGAGAGACCCAGTACTTC. The chain joins TRBV23-1 to TRBJ2-5; 13 bases align to TRBD2. TRBV23-1 is marked as an open reading frame, function uncertain. This CDR3 is 19 amino acids long. V lost 7 bases, J lost 4 bases, and 18 bases stayed unmatched.

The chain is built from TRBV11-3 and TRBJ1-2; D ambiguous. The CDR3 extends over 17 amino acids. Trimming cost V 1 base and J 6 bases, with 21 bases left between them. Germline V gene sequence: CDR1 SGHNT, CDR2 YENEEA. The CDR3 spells CASSLGTYGSPMDGYTF. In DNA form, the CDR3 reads TGTGCCAGCAGCTTAGGGACTTATGGGAGTCCCATGGATGGCTACACCTTC.

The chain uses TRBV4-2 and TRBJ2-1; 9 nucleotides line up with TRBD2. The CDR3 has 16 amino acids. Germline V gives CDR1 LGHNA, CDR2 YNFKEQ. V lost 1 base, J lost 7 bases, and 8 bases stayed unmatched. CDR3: CASSQVGLAGPNEQFF. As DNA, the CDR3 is TGTGCCAGCAGCCAAGTAGGCCTAGCGGGACCGAATGAGCAGTTCTTC.

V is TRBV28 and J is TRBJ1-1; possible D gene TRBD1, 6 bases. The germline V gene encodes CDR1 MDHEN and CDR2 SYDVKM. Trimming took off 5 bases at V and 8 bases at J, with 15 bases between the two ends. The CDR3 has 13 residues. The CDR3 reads CASSRGGALEAFF. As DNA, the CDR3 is TGTGCCAGCAGTCGAGGGGGGGCACTGGAAGCTTTCTTT.

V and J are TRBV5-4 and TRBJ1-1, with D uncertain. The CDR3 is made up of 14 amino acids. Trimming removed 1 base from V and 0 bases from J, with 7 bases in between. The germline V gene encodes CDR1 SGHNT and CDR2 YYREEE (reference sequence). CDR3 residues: CASSLNRLNTEAFF. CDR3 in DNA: TGTGCCAGCAGCTTGAATCGGTTGAACACTGAAGCTTTCTTT.

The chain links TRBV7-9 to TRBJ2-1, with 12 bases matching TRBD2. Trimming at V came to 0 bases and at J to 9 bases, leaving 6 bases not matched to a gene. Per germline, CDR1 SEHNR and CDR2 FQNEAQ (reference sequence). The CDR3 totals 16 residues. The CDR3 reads CASSLAGRLAGAEQFF. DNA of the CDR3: TGTGCCAGCAGCTTAGCCGGGCGACTAGCGGGAGCTGAGCAGTTCTTC.

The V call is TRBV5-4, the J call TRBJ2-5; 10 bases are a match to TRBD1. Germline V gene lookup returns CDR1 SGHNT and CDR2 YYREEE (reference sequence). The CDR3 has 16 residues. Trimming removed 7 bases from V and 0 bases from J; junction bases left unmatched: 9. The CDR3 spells CASGRRDRGYQETQYF. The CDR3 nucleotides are TGTGCCAGCGGACGACGGGACAGGGGCTACCAAGAGACCCAGTACTTC.

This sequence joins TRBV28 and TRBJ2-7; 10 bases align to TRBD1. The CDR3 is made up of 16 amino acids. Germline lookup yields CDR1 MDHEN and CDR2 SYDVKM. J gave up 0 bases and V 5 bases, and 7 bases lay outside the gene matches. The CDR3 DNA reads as TGTGCCAGCAGTCCCACTGGGACAGGGGTCTCCTACGAGCAGTACTTC. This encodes CASSPTGTGVSYEQYF.

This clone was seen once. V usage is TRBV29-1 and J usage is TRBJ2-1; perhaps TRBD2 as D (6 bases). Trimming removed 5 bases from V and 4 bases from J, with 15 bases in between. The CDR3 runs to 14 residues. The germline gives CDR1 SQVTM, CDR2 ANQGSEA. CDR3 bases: TGCAGCGTTCCCCGGGACTCTCGATACAATGAGCAGTTCTTC. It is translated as CSVPRDSRYNEQFF.

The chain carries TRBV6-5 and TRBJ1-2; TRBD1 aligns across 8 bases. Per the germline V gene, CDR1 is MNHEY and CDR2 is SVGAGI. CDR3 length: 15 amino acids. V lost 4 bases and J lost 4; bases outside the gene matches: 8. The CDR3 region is CASSSNQGALYGYTF. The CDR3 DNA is TGTGCCAGCAGTTCCAACCAGGGGGCCCTCTATGGCTACACCTTC.